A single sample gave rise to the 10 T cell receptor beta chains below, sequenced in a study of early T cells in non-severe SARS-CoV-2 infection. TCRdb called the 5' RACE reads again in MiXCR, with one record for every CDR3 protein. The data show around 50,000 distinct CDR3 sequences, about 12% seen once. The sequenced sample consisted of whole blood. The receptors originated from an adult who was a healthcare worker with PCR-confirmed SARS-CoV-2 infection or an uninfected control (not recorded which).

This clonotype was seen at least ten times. The CDR3, as DNA: TGTGCCAGCACCCCAAATGGTTGGGCGCCCGGGGAGCTGTTTTTT. Translation: CASTPNGWAPGELFF. The chain couples TRBV7-3 to TRBJ2-2, with D uncertain. The CDR3 covers 15 residues. CDR1 and CDR2 (germline): SGHTA, FQGTGA. Trimming cost V 7 bases and J 6 bases, with 18 bases left between them.

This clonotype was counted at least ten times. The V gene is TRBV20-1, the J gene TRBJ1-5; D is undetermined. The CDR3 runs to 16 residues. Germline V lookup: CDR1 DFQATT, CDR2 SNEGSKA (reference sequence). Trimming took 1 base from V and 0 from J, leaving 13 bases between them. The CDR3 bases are TGCAGTGCTAGAGGAACCAGTCTCAATAGCAATCAGCCCCAGCATTTT. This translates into CSARGTSLNSNQPQHF.

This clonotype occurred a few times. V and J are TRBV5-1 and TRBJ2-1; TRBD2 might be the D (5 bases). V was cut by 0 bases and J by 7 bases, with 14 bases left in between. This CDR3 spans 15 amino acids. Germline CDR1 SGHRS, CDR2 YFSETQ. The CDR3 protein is CASSLVLEGRNEQFF. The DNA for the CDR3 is TGCGCCAGCAGCTTGGTGCTAGAGGGCAGGAATGAGCAGTTCTTC.

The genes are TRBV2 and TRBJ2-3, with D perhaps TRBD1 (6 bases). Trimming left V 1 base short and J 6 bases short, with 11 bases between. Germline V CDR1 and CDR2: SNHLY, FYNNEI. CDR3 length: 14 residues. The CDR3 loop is CASSEGGPVDTQYF. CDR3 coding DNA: TGTGCCAGCAGTGAAGGGGGGCCCGTGGATACGCAGTATTTT.

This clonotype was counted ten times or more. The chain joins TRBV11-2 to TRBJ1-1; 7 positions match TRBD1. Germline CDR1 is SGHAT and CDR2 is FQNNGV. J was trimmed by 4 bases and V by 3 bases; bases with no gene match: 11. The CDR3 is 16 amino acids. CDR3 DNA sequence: TGTGCCAGCAGCTTTCCGCCAACAGGGGTCCGCACTGAAGCTTTCTTT. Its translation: CASSFPPTGVRTEAFF.

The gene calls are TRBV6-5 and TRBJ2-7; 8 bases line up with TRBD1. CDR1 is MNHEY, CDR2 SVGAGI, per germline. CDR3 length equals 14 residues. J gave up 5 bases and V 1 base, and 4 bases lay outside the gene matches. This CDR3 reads CASSYFAGGDEQYF. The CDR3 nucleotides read TGTGCCAGCAGTTACTTCGCAGGGGGCGACGAGCAGTACTTC.

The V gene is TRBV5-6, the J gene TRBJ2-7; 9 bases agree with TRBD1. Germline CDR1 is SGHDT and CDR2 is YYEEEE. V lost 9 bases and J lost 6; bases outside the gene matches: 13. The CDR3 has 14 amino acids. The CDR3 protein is CATKKGTGPGEQYF. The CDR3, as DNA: TGTGCCACAAAGAAAGGGACAGGGCCTGGCGAGCAGTACTTC.

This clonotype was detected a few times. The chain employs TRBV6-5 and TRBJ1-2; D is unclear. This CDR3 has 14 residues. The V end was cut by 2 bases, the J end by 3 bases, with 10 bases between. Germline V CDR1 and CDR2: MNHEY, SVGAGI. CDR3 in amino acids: CASSYGAAHYGYTF. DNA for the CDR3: TGTGCCAGCAGTTACGGCGCAGCCCACTATGGCTACACCTTC.

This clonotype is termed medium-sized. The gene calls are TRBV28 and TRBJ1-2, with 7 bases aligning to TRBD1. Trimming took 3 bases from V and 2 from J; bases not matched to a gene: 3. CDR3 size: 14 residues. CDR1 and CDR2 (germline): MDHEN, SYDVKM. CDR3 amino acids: CASSLTGPNYGYTF. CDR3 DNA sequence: TGTGCCAGCAGTTTGACAGGGCCCAACTATGGCTACACCTTC.

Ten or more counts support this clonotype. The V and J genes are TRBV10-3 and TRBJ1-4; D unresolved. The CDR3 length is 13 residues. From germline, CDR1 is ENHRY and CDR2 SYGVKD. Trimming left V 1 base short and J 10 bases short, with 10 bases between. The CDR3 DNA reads TGTGCCATCAGTGAGTTTGCCCCACCAAAACTGTTTTTT. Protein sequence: CAISEFAPPKLFF.